This is a list of T cell receptor beta chains from one sample in a study of blood T cell repertoires in COVID-19. The data were produced by immunoSEQ multiplex PCR, yet TCRdb's version contains in-frame clones alone and is incomplete. The profile shows about 500,000 clones, approximately 91% of them singletons. The sequencing sample was made of peripheral blood. All receptors come from a woman between 45 and 60 years old with COVID-19, enrolled during active disease. The CDR3 runs from the conserved cysteine through the conserved F or W. The order of the fields is V gene, J gene, clone size, D gene, CDR3 protein, CDR3 DNA. D genes are given only for firm matches. Size tells how often a clone was seen (once, few, many) or the class of an expanded clone, and some rows leave it out.

v_call: TRBV30
j_call: TRBJ2-7
clone_size: -
d_call: TRBD1
cdr3_aa: CACVFNLRDRGYEQYF
cdr3_nt: TGTGCCTGTGTATTTAATCTCCGGGACAGGGGATACGAGCAGTACTTC

v_call: TRBV5-4
j_call: TRBJ2-7
clone_size: -
d_call: TRBD1
cdr3_aa: CASSPGTGVYEQYF
cdr3_nt: TGTGCCAGCAGTCCCGGGACAGGGGTGTACGAGCAGTACTTC

v_call: TRBV27
j_call: TRBJ1-3
clone_size: -
d_call: -
cdr3_aa: CATPTPQGWGNTIYF
cdr3_nt: TGTGCCACCCCGACGCCCCAGGGGTGGGGAAACACCATATATTTT

v_call: TRBV5-6
j_call: TRBJ2-3
clone_size: once
d_call: TRBD2
cdr3_aa: CASSLGGGGDTQYF
cdr3_nt: TGTGCCAGCAGCTTGGGCGGGGGAGGAGATACGCAGTATTTT

v_call: TRBV27
j_call: TRBJ2-7
clone_size: once
d_call: -
cdr3_aa: CASWGRGEQYF
cdr3_nt: TGTGCCAGCTGGGGCAGGGGCGAGCAGTACTTC

v_call: TRBV3-1/TRBV3-2
j_call: TRBJ1-2
clone_size: -
d_call: TRBD1
cdr3_aa: CASSHRTGLAISLQGGGYTF
cdr3_nt: TGTGCCAGCAGCCATCGGACAGGGTTGGCAATTTCTTTACAGGGTGGAGGCTACACCTTC

v_call: TRBV19
j_call: TRBJ2-1
clone_size: -
d_call: -
cdr3_aa: CAMGPEGNEQFF
cdr3_nt: TGTGCCATGGGGCCGGAGGGGAATGAGCAGTTCTTC

v_call: TRBV10-2
j_call: TRBJ1-2
clone_size: -
d_call: -
cdr3_aa: CASSSGEWNTF
cdr3_nt: TGCGCCAGCAGCTCAGGCGAATGGAACACCTTC

v_call: TRBV28
j_call: TRBJ1-2
clone_size: -
d_call: -
cdr3_aa: CASTARGREASGYTF
cdr3_nt: TGTGCCAGCACCGCTAGGGGCAGGGAAGCGTCTGGCTACACCTTC

v_call: TRBV28
j_call: TRBJ1-2
clone_size: -
d_call: -
cdr3_aa: CASRAGGLNGYTF
cdr3_nt: TGTGCCAGCAGAGCGGGGGGCTTGAATGGCTACACCTTC

v_call: TRBV24-1
j_call: TRBJ2-4
clone_size: -
d_call: TRBD2
cdr3_aa: CATSDPKASGGFGIQYF
cdr3_nt: TGTGCCACCAGTGATCCTAAGGCTAGCGGAGGCTTTGGCATTCAGTACTTC

v_call: TRBV6-6
j_call: TRBJ1-2
clone_size: -
d_call: TRBD1
cdr3_aa: CASSGEGAAYGYTF
cdr3_nt: TGTGCCAGCAGTGGAGAGGGGGCCGCCTATGGCTACACCTTC

v_call: TRBV6-5
j_call: TRBJ1-3
clone_size: once
d_call: TRBD1
cdr3_aa: CASRPRTGGTIYF
cdr3_nt: TGTGCCAGCAGGCCTCGGACAGGAGGCACCATATATTTT

v_call: TRBV12-3/TRBV12-4
j_call: TRBJ2-3
clone_size: -
d_call: -
cdr3_aa: CASSLSETDTQYF
cdr3_nt: TGTGCCAGCAGTTTATCCGAGACAGATACGCAGTATTTT

v_call: TRBV27
j_call: TRBJ2-3
clone_size: -
d_call: -
cdr3_aa: CASSPLAGSTDTQYF
cdr3_nt: TGTGCCAGCAGTCCCTTGGCGGGAAGCACAGATACGCAGTATTTT

v_call: TRBV27
j_call: TRBJ2-7
clone_size: -
d_call: TRBD2
cdr3_aa: CASSFSGGAYEQYF
cdr3_nt: TGTGCCAGCAGTTTTAGCGGGGGGGCATACGAGCAGTACTTC

v_call: TRBV6-5
j_call: TRBJ2-1
clone_size: -
d_call: -
cdr3_aa: CASSYSHGVINEQFF
cdr3_nt: TGTGCCAGCAGTTACTCGCACGGGGTTATTAATGAGCAGTTCTTC

v_call: TRBV19
j_call: TRBJ2-7
clone_size: -
d_call: -
cdr3_aa: CASSYGNVYEQYF
cdr3_nt: TGTGCCAGTAGTTACGGGAACGTCTACGAGCAGTACTTC

v_call: TRBV5-6
j_call: TRBJ2-7
clone_size: -
d_call: -
cdr3_aa: CASSPDGQFSYEQYF
cdr3_nt: TGTGCCAGCAGCCCCGATGGACAGTTCTCCTACGAGCAGTACTTC

v_call: TRBV5-1
j_call: TRBJ1-1
clone_size: -
d_call: -
cdr3_aa: CASSLAFDTEAFF
cdr3_nt: TGCGCCAGCAGCTTGGCGTTTGACACTGAAGCTTTCTTT